The subject of this entry is one TCR beta chain. Its antigen is undetermined. PCR used 60 Vbeta primers and 13 Jbeta primers. Method: immunoSEQ multiplex PCR; TCRdb's copy keeps in-frame clones and lacks some. The sample lists over 120,000 clones, 74% occurring once. This specimen comes from a study of cytomegalovirus exposure and HLA in healthy donors. Study-level results: CMV serostatus was the sole immune exposure information available.

The junction had 7 bases not matched to a gene; V was cut back by 5 bases and J by 5 bases. The CDR3 has 14 residues. Germline loops: CDR1 SEHNR, CDR2 FQNEAQ (reference sequence). The sample was PBMCs. The clonotype originates from a man between 18 and 29 years old in good health and CMV-seropositive. The rearrangement joins TRBV7-9 to TRBJ2-3; TRBD2 agrees at 7 bases. CDR3 bases: TGTGCCAGCAGCCACAGCGGGGTAGTAGATACGCAGTATTTT. Translated, it gives CASSHSGVVDTQYF. Based on the CDR3 plus reference TRBV7-9 and TRBJ2-3, the full variable domain is DTGVSQNPRHKITKRGQNVTFRCDPISEHNRLYWYRQTLGQGPEFLTYFQNEAQLEKSRLLSDRFSAERPKGSFSTLEIQRTEQGDSAMYLCASSHSGVVDTQYFGPGTRLTVL.